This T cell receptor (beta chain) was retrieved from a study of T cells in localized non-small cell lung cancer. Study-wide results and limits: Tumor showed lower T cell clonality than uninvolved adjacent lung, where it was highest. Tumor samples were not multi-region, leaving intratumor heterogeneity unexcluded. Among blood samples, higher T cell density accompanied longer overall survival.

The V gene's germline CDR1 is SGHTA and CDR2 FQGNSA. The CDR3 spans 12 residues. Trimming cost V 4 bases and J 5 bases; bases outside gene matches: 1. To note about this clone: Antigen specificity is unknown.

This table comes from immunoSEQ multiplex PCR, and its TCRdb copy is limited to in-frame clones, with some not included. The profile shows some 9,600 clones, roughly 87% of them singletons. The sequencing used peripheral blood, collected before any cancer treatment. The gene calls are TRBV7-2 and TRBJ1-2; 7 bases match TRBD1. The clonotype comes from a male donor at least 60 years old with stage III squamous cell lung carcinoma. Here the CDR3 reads CASSSTGYGYTF. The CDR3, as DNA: TGTGCCAGCAGCTCGACAGGGTATGGCTACACCTTC.